The present entry profiles one T cell receptor beta chain with its context. A read error may account for a junction end that differs from germline. The data were obtained in a study of T cell clones after liver transplantation. Study at large: Post-transplant blood was tracked for graft-donor-reactive T cell clones identified in a pre-transplant mixed lymphocyte reaction.

This CDR3 has 14 amino acids. In germline, CDR1 is SGHRS, CDR2 YFSETQ. Unstimulated PBMCs were sorted into CD3+CD4+ and CD3+CD8+ populations. TCRdb keeps only in-frame clones here, not all; method: immunoSEQ multiplex PCR. This sample has 45,000 or so clones, with about 82% found just once. This sequence originates from a human patient who received a liver transplant. Part of the T cell pool may stem from the graft donor. The chain employs TRBV5-1 and TRBJ2-7; a possible D gene is TRBD1 (5 bases). The sample here was CD4+ T cells from blood, taken 24 months after liver transplant. The CDR3 protein is CASSLTQGSHEQYF. As DNA, the CDR3 is TGCGCCAGCAGCTTGACTCAGGGCTCCCACGAGCAGTACTTC.